One sample yielded the 17 T cell receptor beta chains listed below, sequenced in a study of CD8+CD57+ T cells in acquired aplastic anemia (dated by TCRdb to 2016 to 2018). Sequencing used an Illumina HiSeq 2000. Genomic DNA served as template for TCR beta VDJ combination and CDR3 sequence profiling. TCRdb applied fastp at Q25 and MiXCR to the public reads, then kept only in-frame beta chains. Here each entry gathers all rows of one CDR3 protein and keeps the most common genes and DNA. The sample records around 180,000 distinct CDR3 sequences, about 60% of which are singletons. The ten largest account for roughly 42% of the sample. The specimen sequenced was sorted CD4+, CD8+, or CD8+CD57+ T cells (not recorded which) from PBMCs. These receptors all come from a human donor in good health.

The V call is TRBV10-3, the J call TRBJ2-2; D is tentatively TRBD1 or TRBD2 (5 bases each). The CDR3 is 15 amino acids. In germline, CDR1 is ENHRY, CDR2 SYGVKD. Trimming cost V 5 bases and J 1 base, with 11 bases left between them. CDR3 sequence (DNA): TGTGCCATCAGTACTACTAGGGGGAACACCGGGGAGCTGTTTTTT. It codes for CAISTTRGNTGELFF.

This clonotype was found many times. The rearrangement uses TRBV9 and TRBJ1-4; possibly TRBD1 for D (5 bases). The CDR3 loop spans 14 amino acids. In germline, CDR1 is SGDLS, CDR2 YYNGEE. The germline V and J ends were trimmed by 3 bases and 5 bases, with 11 bases remaining between them. CDR3 region: CASSGQGGNEKLFF. The CDR3 coding sequence is TGTGCCAGCAGCGGGCAGGGTGGGAATGAAAAACTGTTTTTT.

This clonotype was found a few times. The V and J genes are TRBV9 and TRBJ2-3, with TRBD1 matching over 8 bases. The ends lost 4 bases at V and 5 bases at J; junction bases unmatched: 9. Per the germline V gene, CDR1 is SGDLS and CDR2 is YYNGEE. The length of the CDR3 is 15 residues. CDR3 DNA: TGTGCCAGCAGCTCCCTAGGACAGGGTGAAGATACGCAGTATTTT. Translated, it gives CASSSLGQGEDTQYF.

This clonotype has only a few counts. J is TRBJ2-5 and V is TRBV5-5; 10 bases match TRBD2. J was trimmed by 4 bases and V by 0 bases; bases with no gene match: 9. The CDR3 consists of 17 residues. Germline V gene lookup returns CDR1 SGHKS and CDR2 YYEKEE (reference sequence). The chain's CDR3 is CASSLDYSGRFRETQYF. The CDR3 DNA is TGTGCCAGCAGCTTGGATTATAGCGGGAGGTTTAGAGAGACCCAGTACTTC.

This chain connects TRBV20-1 to TRBJ2-7; D not resolved. Germline V lookup: CDR1 DFQATT, CDR2 SNEGSKA (reference sequence). V was pared by 3 bases and J by 3 bases, with 18 bases between. The CDR3 totals 15 residues. The CDR3 DNA reads TGCAGTGCTAGGCGAACCGGGTTGTCTTTCTACGAGCAGTACTTC. As protein: CSARRTGLSFYEQYF.

Remarks on this clonotype: The junction and the germline gene differ at one end; a read error may be behind it. The V gene is TRBV5-1, the J gene TRBJ2-1; D is uncertain. The CDR3 has 15 residues. Germline V gives CDR1 SGHRS, CDR2 YFSETQ. Here the CDR3 reads CANSLSTQVVNEQFF. In DNA, the CDR3 is TGCGCCAACAGCTTGTCTACTCAGGTGGTCAATGAGCAGTTCTTC. The full variable domain, with the rest looked up from reference TRBV5-1 and TRBJ2-1, is KAGVTQTPRYLIKTRGQQVTLSCSPISGHRSVSWYQQTPGQGLQFLFEYFSETQRNKGNFPGRFSGRQFSNSRSEMNVSTLELGDSALYLCANSLSTQVVNEQFFGPGTRLTVL.

This chain's CDR3 is CASSRRWEGGSLYGYTF. DNA of the CDR3: TGTGCCAGTAGCCGCAGATGGGAGGGAGGCTCCCTCTATGGCTACACCTTC. V and J are TRBV19 and TRBJ1-2; D unclear. The CDR3 spans 17 residues. In germline, CDR1 is LNHDA, CDR2 SQIVND (reference sequence). V was clipped by 6 bases and J by 4 bases, with 24 bases between them.

The rearrangement joins TRBV5-1 to TRBJ1-5; 9 positions match TRBD1. Germline-derived CDR1 and CDR2 are SGHRS and YFSETQ. This CDR3 is 18 amino acids long. V shed 1 base and J 5 bases; nucleotides not matched to a gene: 13. In DNA, the CDR3 is TGCGCCAGCAGCTTGAGGGGACAGGGCCCTACGGTCCATCAGCCCCAGCATTTT. Translated: CASSLRGQGPTVHQPQHF.

V gene TRBV19 combines with J gene TRBJ1-1; tentative D call: TRBD1 (6 bases). CDR1 LNHDA and CDR2 SQIVND come from the germline V gene (reference sequence). This CDR3 has 13 amino acids. The ends were cut back, 6 bases at V and 1 base at J, with 9 bases in the middle. The DNA for the CDR3 is TGTGCCAGTAGACAGGGCGCGAACACTGAAGCTTTCTTT. Protein: CASRQGANTEAFF.

To note about this clonotype: No conserved phenylalanine or tryptophan is present at the end of the CDR3, so a read error is the likely explanation. The rearrangement uses TRBV7-8 and TRBJ2-5; a possible D gene is TRBD2 (5 bases). Between the trimmed V and J ends, which lost 7 bases and 5 bases, there was a span of 26 bases. The CDR3 runs to 17 residues. Germline lookup yields CDR1 SGHVS and CDR2 FQNEAQ. The DNA of the CDR3 is TGTGCCAGCAAGGACTCTTCGCTGGTGATGGTCCAGGAGACCCAGTACCTC. Translated: CASKDSSLVMVQETQYL.

This sequence joins TRBV20-1 and TRBJ2-7; TRBD1 is a possible D gene (6 bases). The CDR3 contains 14 residues. The ends were cut back, 6 bases at V and 6 bases at J, with 21 bases in the middle. Germline values: CDR1 DFQATT, CDR2 SNEGSKA (reference sequence). The chain's CDR3 is CSARGWGRFSEQYF. The CDR3 DNA is TGCAGTGCGAGGGGGTGGGGCCGCTTTTCCGAGCAGTACTTC.

This clonotype has ten or more counts. This chain joins TRBV5-1 and TRBJ1-2; TRBD1 matches 11 bases. The germline gives CDR1 SGHRS, CDR2 YFSETQ. This CDR3 is 16 amino acids long. With 0 bases clipped from V and 4 bases from J, the junction kept 5 bases outside the gene matches. The chain's CDR3 is CASSLVGTGGGYGYTF. Written as DNA, the CDR3 is TGCGCCAGCAGCTTGGTCGGGACAGGGGGTGGCTATGGCTACACCTTC.

In the case of this clonotype: The junction and the germline gene differ at one end; a read error may be behind it. The gene calls are TRBV10-1 and TRBJ2-7; no clear D gene. The CDR3 consists of 16 residues. Per germline, CDR1 WNHNN and CDR2 SYGVQD (reference sequence). As DNA, the CDR3 is TGTGCCAGCTCATCCATAGTCGCGCCGAACAAAGCCGAGCAGTACTTC. Protein: CASSSIVAPNKAEQYF.

This chain links TRBV7-6 with TRBJ2-7; 7 nucleotides agree with TRBD1. Trimming took 3 bases from V and 3 from J; bases not matched to a gene: 14. Germline V gene data show CDR1 as SGHVS and CDR2 as FNYEAQ. The CDR3 extends over 17 amino acids. The CDR3 spells CASSLYQTGPLGYEQYF. In nucleotides, the CDR3 is TGTGCCAGCAGCTTGTACCAGACAGGGCCTTTGGGCTACGAGCAGTACTTC.

V and J are TRBV29-1 and TRBJ2-7, with 13 bases fitting TRBD2. With 4 bases clipped from V and 1 base from J, the junction kept 1 base outside the gene matches. CDR1 and CDR2 from the germline V gene are SQVTM and ANQGSEA. This CDR3 is 14 amino acids long. CDR3 residues: CSVGLAGGSYEQYF. The DNA of the CDR3 is TGCAGCGTTGGACTAGCGGGAGGATCCTACGAGCAGTACTTC.

This clonotype was recorded at least ten times. V gene TRBV7-9 combines with J gene TRBJ2-3, with D perhaps being TRBD1 or TRBD2 (6 bases each). CDR1 and CDR2 from the germline V gene are SEHNR and FQNEAQ (reference sequence). This CDR3 is 14 amino acids long. V was shortened by 6 bases and J by 0 bases, with 10 bases between the two germline ends. Here the CDR3 DNA reads TGTGCCAGCAGGGAAGGGGGGAGCACAGATACGCAGTATTTT. It is translated as CASREGGSTDTQYF.

DNA for the CDR3: TGTGCCACCAGTGATCCCAGGGGACCCGGGGAGCTGTTTTTT. Residues: CATSDPRGPGELFF. The chain employs TRBV24-1 and TRBJ2-2; the D gene is possibly TRBD1 (6 bases). This CDR3 spans 14 amino acids. Trimming took off 3 bases at V and 6 bases at J, with 10 bases between the two ends. CDR1 and CDR2 (germline): KGHDR, SFDVKD.